These 9 T cell receptor beta chains share one sample of origin, sequenced in a study of response to subunit inactivated influenza vaccine. TCRdb called the RT-PCR reads again in MiXCR, with one record for every CDR3 protein. The table records 750,000 to 850,000 distinct CDR3 sequences, roughly 18% of them present only once. The sample in question was PBMCs from blood, obtained around 5 days after vaccination. Source of these receptors: a man aged 45-65 years who received an inactivated influenza vaccine.

The gene calls are TRBV11-2 and TRBJ2-7; D is undetermined. Germline V gene lookup returns CDR1 SGHAT and CDR2 FQNNGV. The CDR3 covers 16 residues. V lost 1 base and J lost 2, with 15 bases in between. This CDR3 is CASSLGVRRGAYEQYF. The DNA of the CDR3 is TGTGCCAGCAGCTTAGGTGTCAGGCGAGGTGCCTACGAGCAGTACTTC.

The chain has TRBV27 and TRBJ2-7, with no clear D. The germline V and J ends were trimmed by 5 bases and 5 bases, with 16 bases remaining between them. Germline-derived CDR1 and CDR2 are MNHEY and SMNVEV (reference sequence). The CDR3 has 14 residues. CDR3 sequence reads: CASSRFRAQDEQYF. CDR3 bases: TGTGCCAGCAGTAGGTTTAGGGCTCAAGACGAGCAGTACTTC.

This clonotype has ten or more counts. Here the CDR3 reads CASSRPGQVLYF. In DNA, the CDR3 is TGTGCCAGCAGCCGACCGGGACAGGTACTGTACTTC. V gene TRBV7-2 combines with J gene TRBJ2-7, with 8 bases fitting TRBD1. The CDR3 covers 12 residues. Per the germline V gene, CDR1 is SGHTA and CDR2 is FQGNSA. V lost 5 bases, J lost 12 bases, and 9 bases stayed unmatched.

Only a few counts were recorded for this clonotype. The CDR3: CATQGGFGQYF. DNA of the CDR3: TGTGCCACCCAAGGGGGCTTTGGGCAGTACTTC. The genes are TRBV10-3 and TRBJ2-7, with 7 bases identical to TRBD1. Germline assignment: CDR1 ENHRY and CDR2 SYGVKD. This CDR3 has 11 amino acids. Germline trimming cut 10 bases from V and 9 bases from J; bases unmatched to any gene: 9.

This clonotype was observed a handful of times. The chain is built from TRBV6-5 and TRBJ2-7, with 9 bases identical to TRBD2. Trimming removed 2 bases from V and 5 bases from J; junction bases left unmatched: 10. The CDR3 sequence is 16 residues long. Germline values: CDR1 MNHEY, CDR2 SVGAGI. CDR3 DNA sequence: TGTGCCAGCAGTTACCGAGCGGGAGGACAACGGGACGAGCAGTACTTC. It yields the protein CASSYRAGGQRDEQYF.

Comments on this clonotype: A junction end diverges from the germline sequence, so it may reflect a read error. The rearrangement uses TRBV7-2 and TRBJ2-2; TRBD2 agrees at 7 bases. The CDR3 totals 15 residues. Germline CDR1 SGHTA, CDR2 FQGNSA. CDR3 nucleotide sequence: TGTGCCAGCAGCATCCGAGCGGGGTACACCTGGGAGCTGTTTTTT. Its protein is CASSIRAGYTWELFF.

The rearrangement links TRBV27 to TRBJ2-7; 7 bases align to TRBD1. There are 14 residues in the CDR3. The V and J ends lost 2 bases and 5 bases, in that order; junction bases with no gene match: 6. Germline V gene data show CDR1 as MNHEY and CDR2 as SMNVEV (reference sequence). CDR3 protein: CASSLTTGPNEQYF. The CDR3 nucleotides read TGTGCCAGCAGTTTAACGACAGGGCCCAACGAGCAGTACTTC.

The rearrangement joins TRBV7-6 to TRBJ1-3, with 7 positions matching TRBD1. This CDR3 region has 16 residues. From germline, CDR1 is SGHVS and CDR2 FNYEAQ. V trimming: 5 bases; J trimming: 4 bases; junction bases outside the gene matches: 11. In DNA form, the CDR3 reads TGTGCCAGCAGCCAAATACCAGGGGGTCACGGAAACACCATATATTTT. Protein product: CASSQIPGGHGNTIYF.

This sequence joins TRBV6-2 or TRBV6-3 and TRBJ2-3; 8 positions agree with TRBD1. The J segment lost 4 bases and the V segment lost 6 bases, leaving 6 bases of the junction unmatched. Germline CDR1 is MNHEY and CDR2 is SVGEGT. This CDR3 is built from 14 residues. In DNA form, the CDR3 reads TGTGCCAGCAGATCCAGGGGGCTTCCAGATACGCAGTATTTT. It codes for CASRSRGLPDTQYF.